Listed here are 20 T cell receptor beta chains from one sample, sequenced in a study of T cells after yellow fever vaccination. One entry per CDR3 protein results from TCRdb running MiXCR on the 5' RACE reads. The sample records 250,000 or so distinct CDR3 sequences, about 7% being singletons. This specimen consisted of CD4+ T cells sorted from PBMCs, obtained on the day of the yellow fever booster vaccination. The receptors stem from a man aged 25-40 years who received the YFV17D yellow fever vaccine.

The table lists this clonotype with a few counts. This sequence joins TRBV7-2 and TRBJ2-1; 14 positions match TRBD2. This CDR3 has 15 amino acids. After removal of 9 bases from V and 9 bases from J, the junction contained 10 bases not matched to a gene. The germline V gene has CDR1 SGHTA and CDR2 FQGNSA. The CDR3 sequence: CASDAGTSGRGEQFF. The CDR3 coding sequence is TGTGCCAGTGACGCCGGGACTAGCGGGAGAGGTGAGCAGTTCTTC.

This sequence joins TRBV7-2 and TRBJ2-1, with 14 bases that match TRBD2. The germline gives CDR1 SGHTA, CDR2 FQGNSA. The CDR3 has 16 amino acids. J was trimmed by 15 bases and V by 5 bases; bases with no gene match: 15. CDR3 DNA: TGTGCCAGCAGCGACGCCGGGACTAGCGGGAGTCATCGAAGGTTCTTC. Protein: CASSDAGTSGSHRRFF.

This chain links TRBV20-1 with TRBJ2-1; 12 bases line up with TRBD2. This CDR3 is built from 19 residues. After removal of 6 bases from V and 3 bases from J, the junction contained 18 bases not matched to a gene. CDR1 and CDR2 from the germline V gene are DFQATT and SNEGSKA (reference sequence). The CDR3 loop reads CSARNVASGRALFYNEQFF. CDR3 nucleotide sequence: TGCAGTGCGCGAAACGTCGCTAGCGGGAGGGCACTATTCTACAATGAGCAGTTCTTC.

In this sample, this clonotype turned up many times. The V call is TRBV27, the J call TRBJ2-7; 7 nucleotides line up with TRBD2. This CDR3 spans 14 amino acids. V gave up 6 bases and J gave up 0 bases; unmatched junction bases: 5. The germline gives CDR1 MNHEY, CDR2 SMNVEV (reference sequence). CDR3 in DNA: TGTGCCAGCAGACTAGCGCGAGACTCCTACGAGCAGTACTTC. This gives the protein CASRLARDSYEQYF.

The V call is TRBV15, the J call TRBJ2-1; 10 bases align to TRBD2. Germline assignment: CDR1 LNHNV and CDR2 YYDKDF (reference sequence). The CDR3 consists of 17 residues. With 3 bases clipped from V and 6 bases from J, the junction kept 11 bases outside the gene matches. In DNA, the CDR3 is TGTGCCACCAGCAGGATTACCACTAGCGGGAAGCCCAATGAGCAGTTCTTC. Encoded protein: CATSRITTSGKPNEQFF.

The rearrangement links TRBV11-2 to TRBJ2-7; no firm D call. The germline gives CDR1 SGHAT, CDR2 FQNNGV. Trimming shortened V by 5 bases and J by 2 bases, and 7 bases separated the two germline ends. The CDR3 has 12 amino acids. In DNA, the CDR3 is TGTGCCAGCAGCCCTATTACCTACGAGCAGTACTTC. Translated, it gives CASSPITYEQYF.

This clonotype was observed a handful of times. The rearrangement uses TRBV12-3 or TRBV12-4 and TRBJ2-2; 10 bases line up with TRBD2. V dropped 3 bases and J dropped 4; count of bases not matched to a gene: 8. The length of the CDR3 is 17 residues. In DNA, the CDR3 is TGTGCCAGCAGTTTCCTAACTAGCGGGACGGGCACCGGGGAGCTGTTTTTT. Translation: CASSFLTSGTGTGELFF.

This clonotype showed up just a few times. This chain links TRBV24-1 with TRBJ1-6; the D is unclear. This CDR3 contains 12 residues. CDR1 and CDR2 (germline): KGHDR, SFDVKD. Trimming stripped 3 bases from V and 9 bases from J, with 5 bases between. The DNA of the CDR3 is TGTGCCACCAGTGATGGGGTTTCACCCCTCCACTTT. The encoded protein is CATSDGVSPLHF.

The table lists this clonotype with a few counts. The chain carries TRBV7-3 and TRBJ2-3; the match to TRBD2 covers 11 bases. The CDR3 contains 15 residues. V lost 2 bases and J lost 4; bases outside the gene matches: 2. Germline CDR1 and CDR2: SGHTA and FQGTGA. The CDR3 DNA is TGTGCCAGCAGCTTAGGGACTAGCGGATCAGATACGCAGTATTTT. Translated: CASSLGTSGSDTQYF.

This clonotype was observed a few times. The rearrangement joins TRBV18 to TRBJ2-6; no firm D call. V was clipped by 3 bases and J by 2 bases, with 8 bases between them. This CDR3 contains 15 residues. The germline V gene encodes CDR1 KGHSH and CDR2 LQKENI. CDR3 in DNA: TGTGCCAGCTCACCCCGGGCCCCTGGGGCCAACGTCCTGACTTTC. Translating it yields CASSPRAPGANVLTF.

The chain couples TRBV20-1 to TRBJ2-3; a possible D gene is TRBD2 (5 bases). CDR1 is DFQATT and CDR2 is SNEGSKA in the germline V gene (reference sequence). The CDR3 runs to 14 residues. The ends were cut back, 1 base at V and 6 bases at J, with 14 bases in the middle. CDR3 DNA: TGCAGTGCTAGAGCTAGCTACCCGCTGGATACGCAGTATTTT. Its protein is CSARASYPLDTQYF.

This clonotype has only a few counts. The chain uses TRBV3-1 and TRBJ2-5; 7 positions agree with TRBD1. Trimming removed 4 bases from V and 2 bases from J; junction bases left unmatched: 7. CDR1 LGHDT and CDR2 YNNKEL come from the germline V gene (reference sequence). The CDR3 runs to 15 residues. DNA for the CDR3: TGTGCCAGCAGCCCTCCGGGACAGAGTCAAGAGACCCAGTACTTC. Amino acids: CASSPPGQSQETQYF.

This clonotype was counted a few times. This chain connects TRBV20-1 to TRBJ1-2, with D unresolved. Trimming removed 3 bases at V and 6 bases at J, with 5 bases between. This CDR3 region has 10 residues. Germline loops: CDR1 DFQATT, CDR2 SNEGSKA (reference sequence). The CDR3, as DNA: TGCAGTGCTAGTCACCATGGCTACACCTTC. This sequence encodes CSASHHGYTF.

This clonotype was observed many times. V is TRBV7-2 and J is TRBJ2-3; D gene uncertain. V was trimmed by 5 bases and J by 0 bases, leaving 15 bases between them. From germline, CDR1 is SGHTA and CDR2 FQGNSA. The CDR3 covers 16 residues. The chain's CDR3 is CASSPTRAASTDTQYF. The CDR3 DNA follows: TGTGCCAGCAGCCCCACAAGGGCGGCTAGCACAGATACGCAGTATTTT.

In its sample, this clonotype was seen many times. This sequence joins TRBV6-1 and TRBJ1-2; D not resolved. V lost 8 bases and J 7 bases, leaving 17 bases between the germline ends. The CDR3 extends over 13 amino acids. From germline, CDR1 is MNHNS and CDR2 SASEGT. The CDR3 loop reads CASLARATSGYTF. The CDR3 DNA is TGTGCCAGCCTGGCTCGGGCCACCTCTGGCTACACCTTC.

This clonotype was found a few times. The chain combines TRBV28 with TRBJ1-5; perhaps TRBD1 as D (5 bases). CDR1 MDHEN and CDR2 SYDVKM come from the germline V gene. This CDR3 has 15 amino acids. With 3 bases removed from V and 6 bases from J, the gap between germline ends came to 15 bases. DNA for the CDR3: TGTGCCAGCAGTTTGGGGGGGTTTGGTGGTCAGCCCCAGCATTTT. This gives the protein CASSLGGFGGQPQHF.

In its sample, this clonotype was seen many times. One end of the junction varies from germline; a read error may be responsible. The chain links TRBV5-1 to TRBJ1-1, with D unclear. Germline V gene lookup returns CDR1 SGHRS and CDR2 YFSETQ. This CDR3 region has 14 residues. Here the CDR3 reads CASSLGEGGADAVF. The DNA of the CDR3 is TGCGCCAGCAGCTTGGGAGAAGGTGGAGCAGACGCCGTTTTT.

This clonotype was detected a few times. The chain employs TRBV9 and TRBJ2-7; TRBD1 is a possible D gene (6 bases). Germline V gives CDR1 SGDLS, CDR2 YYNGEE. With 3 bases removed from V and 2 bases from J, the gap between germline ends came to 15 bases. The CDR3 runs 15 residues. DNA of the CDR3: TGTGCCAGCAGCGACAAAGAAGGGGGTCCCTACGAGCAGTACTTC. Amino acids: CASSDKEGGPYEQYF.

This clonotype was seen a handful of times. This chain links TRBV20-1 with TRBJ1-2; possibly TRBD1 for D (5 bases). The CDR3 length is 13 residues. In germline, CDR1 is DFQATT, CDR2 SNEGSKA (reference sequence). CDR3: CGGGDRRTYGYTF. The CDR3 DNA is TGCGGGGGGGGGGACCGAAGGACCTATGGCTACACCTTC.

In this sample, this clonotype turned up many times. The genes are TRBV24-1 and TRBJ2-5; 7 bases align to TRBD2. Germline CDR1 is KGHDR and CDR2 is SFDVKD. The CDR3 is 16 residues long. J gave up 1 base and V 2 bases, and 6 bases lay outside the gene matches. The CDR3 sequence: CATSDSPGRGQETQYF. In DNA form, the CDR3 reads TGTGCCACCAGTGATTCCCCAGGGAGGGGCCAAGAGACCCAGTACTTC.